The following is a T cell receptor beta chain sequence with its context. The CDR3 is 11 residues long. The germline CDR1 and CDR2 sequences are MNHNS and SASEGT. With 2 bases removed from V and 6 bases from J, the gap between germline ends came to 4 bases. Healthy HIV-negative adults without recent acute infections or vaccinations served as donors. Genomic DNA came from roughly 84 million PBMCs in unsorted samples. This sample stems from a study of shared clonotypes between healthy human individuals. The assay was run at deep level. Produced via immunoSEQ multiplex PCR; TCRdb's table is partial and in-frame only. The table has about half a million clones, about four fifths seen once.

The sample comprised PBMCs. This receptor was obtained from a woman in her 40s in good health. Some clones in this sample may be carry-over from other donors' samples. The chain uses TRBV6-1 and TRBJ1-2; D remains unclear. This chain's CDR3 is CASSELDGYTF. The CDR3 DNA follows: TGTGCCAGCAGTGAATTAGATGGCTACACCTTC.